The count of the clone carrying this T cell receptor beta chain is one. Its antigen remains unidentified. DNA at 200 ng, tens of thousands of T cell genomes, went into sorted-subset replicate PCRs. The protocol was immunoSEQ multiplex PCR, while the TCRdb copy is restricted to in-frame clones and leaves out a portion. The sample contains under 550,000 clones, roughly 95% of which appear only once. This sample is part of a study of shared clonotypes between healthy human individuals. As for the study in general: Contributing individuals were two females and a few males aged 18 to 49. Findings of the study overall: Sample collection involved blood only; tissue repertoires are likely different. Naive subsets generally exceeded memory subsets in estimated richness.

The sequence derives from a young woman in good health. Sequencing was carried out using naive CD4+ T cells sorted from blood. Subset given: CD45RA+ positively selected.

As DNA, the CDR3 is TGCGCCAGCAGCTTGGGTGGGATCACAGATACGCAGTATTTT. It translates to CASSLGGITDTQYF. The chain recombines TRBV5-1 with TRBJ2-3, with D unclear. Germline V CDR1 and CDR2: SGHRS, YFSETQ. Trimming shortened V by 0 bases and J by 2 bases, and 7 bases separated the two germline ends. This CDR3 has 14 residues.